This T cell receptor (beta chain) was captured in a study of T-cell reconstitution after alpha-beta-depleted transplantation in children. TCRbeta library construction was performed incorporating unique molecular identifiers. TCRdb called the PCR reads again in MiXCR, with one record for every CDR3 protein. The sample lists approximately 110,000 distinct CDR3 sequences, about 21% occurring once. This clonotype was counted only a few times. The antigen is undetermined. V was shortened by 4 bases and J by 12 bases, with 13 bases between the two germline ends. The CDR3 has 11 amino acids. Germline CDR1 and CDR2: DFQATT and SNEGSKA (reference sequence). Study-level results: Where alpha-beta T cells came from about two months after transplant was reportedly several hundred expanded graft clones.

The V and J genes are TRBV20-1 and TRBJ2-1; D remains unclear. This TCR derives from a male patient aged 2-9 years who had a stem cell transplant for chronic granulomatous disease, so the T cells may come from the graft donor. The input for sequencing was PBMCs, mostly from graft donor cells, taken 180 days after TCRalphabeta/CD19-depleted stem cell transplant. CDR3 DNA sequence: TGCAGTGCTATCTTCACAGAGATGCAGTTCTTC. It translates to CSAIFTEMQFF.